Listed here is a single T cell receptor beta chain. This clone was seen a single time. Its antigen remains undetermined. No qualities accompany the bases; no much larger clone lies one base away. These data belong to a study of shared clonotypes between healthy human individuals (dated by TCRdb to 2019 to 2021). Regarding the research as a whole: A few men and two women, aged 18 to 49 years, made up the cohort. The study deeply sequenced blood TCR repertoires of about 5 healthy adults to estimate repertoire size and the extent of clonotype sharing between individuals. Libraries were prepared and TCR repertoires were sequenced by different laboratories using diverse techniques, in order to increase sequencing depth and limit assay-specific biases. Each donor's leukapheresis produced roughly between roughly 0.85 and 9 billion PBMCs. Study-level results and caveats: Because the study included a small number of donors, the genetic and exposure-history diversity represented was limited. Sampling was limited to blood, and TCR repertoires in tissue likely differ from TCR repertoires in blood. Based on pairwise subsampling, the degree of clonotype sharing among donors was expected to be affected by sequencing depth.

The donors were healthy, HIV-negative adults who had no recently reported acute infections or vaccinations. Every donor was a Caucasian adult residing in Nashville, Tennessee, USA. For unsorted samples, tens of millions of PBMCs were counted, and genomic DNA was extracted using the QIAamp DNA Blood Mini kit. After blood collection by leukapheresis, PBMCs were isolated using Ficoll-Histopaque density gradient centrifugation and then cryopreserved in the vapor phase of liquid nitrogen. Using the deep immunoSEQ assay, multiplex PCR amplified TCR CDR3 regions from genomic DNA. For each cell subset, the extracted genomic DNA was distributed evenly across all wells of several immunoSEQ 96-well plates, and each plate served as one replicate. For unsorted PBMC, approximately 300 ng of genomic DNA, equivalent to about 30,000 T cell genomes, went into each replicate PCR. Genomic DNA from unsorted PBMC was sequenced over ten immunoSEQ deep assay plates. Purified libraries were measured with a Qubit 3.0 fluorometer, size-checked on a Bioanalyzer 2100, and measured again with the KAPA Library Quantification kit. A separate single-read 150-cycle Illumina NextSeq 550 flow cell was used to sequence each immunoSEQ 96-well plate. In the authors' own workflow: Because the immunoSEQ output held only junctional sequences and lacked quality scores, the filtering could not match the filtering applied to full-length reads. Sequences were annotated with PyIR, a Python wrapper for IgBLAST v1.9, and V/J genes and CDR3 were assigned using IMGT germline references. Any read was removed if the V/J assignment was weak (E-value above 1e-6), the CDR3 was missing, or the read contained stop codons, out-of-frame junctions, or ambiguous translated residues. V3J clonotypes were defined as sequences sharing the same inferred V gene, J gene, and CDR3 amino acid sequence. The percentage overlap between two repertoires was calculated by dividing the number of shared unique clonotypes by the size of the smaller repertoire. Three approaches were used to assess repertoire richness: RTK rarefaction, the Chao1 estimator, and Recon v2.1 estimates of unobserved clonotypes. TCRdb carries this immuneACCESS record with in-frame sequences only. Its versions omit some clonotypes, under half of them owing to an unresolved V gene in the studies checked, with the rest unexplained. V and J calls and clone size are copied from that table; D and trimming were computed from the DNA. The sample table shows around 430,000 clones, and around 79% are seen once. The ten most abundant clones make up over 10% of the sample.

The germline V gene (reference sequence) provides CDR1 SGHNT and CDR2 YYREEE. V is pared back by 0 bases and J by 5 bases, with 14 bases lying between the germline termini. Inclusive of the bounding cysteine and phenylalanine, the CDR3 is 15 residues long. The kept DNA is CDR3 alone, 45 bases in frame from the first base. The chain employs TRBV5-4 and TRBJ2-5, with the D gene too uncertain to name. This clonotype was sampled from a woman aged 40 to 50 in good health. Some clones in this sample may be carry-over from other donors' samples. The sample comprised PBMCs. This receptor carries the CDR3 CASSLVASRQETQYF. The DNA is TGTGCCAGCAGCTTGGTTGCCAGCCGCCAGGAGACCCAGTACTTC.